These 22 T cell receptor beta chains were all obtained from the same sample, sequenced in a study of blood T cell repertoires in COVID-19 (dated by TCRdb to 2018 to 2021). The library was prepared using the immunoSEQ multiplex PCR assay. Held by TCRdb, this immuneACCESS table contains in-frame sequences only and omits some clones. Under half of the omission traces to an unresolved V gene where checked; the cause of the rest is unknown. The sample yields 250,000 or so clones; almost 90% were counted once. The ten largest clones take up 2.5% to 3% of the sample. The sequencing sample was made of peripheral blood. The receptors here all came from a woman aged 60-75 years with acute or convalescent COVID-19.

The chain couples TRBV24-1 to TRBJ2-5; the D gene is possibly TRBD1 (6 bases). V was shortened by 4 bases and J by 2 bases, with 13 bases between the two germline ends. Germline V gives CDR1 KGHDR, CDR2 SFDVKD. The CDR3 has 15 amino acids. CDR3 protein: CATSEPGQRQETQYF. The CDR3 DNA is TGTGCCACCAGTGAGCCGGGACAACGGCAAGAGACCCAGTACTTC.

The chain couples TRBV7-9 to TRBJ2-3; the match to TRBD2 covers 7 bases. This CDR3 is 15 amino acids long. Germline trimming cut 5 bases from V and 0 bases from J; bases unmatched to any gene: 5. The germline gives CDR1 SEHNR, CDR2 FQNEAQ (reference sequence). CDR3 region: CASSLSGTSTDTQYF. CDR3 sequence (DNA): TGTGCCAGCAGCCTGAGCGGGACCAGCACAGATACGCAGTATTTT.

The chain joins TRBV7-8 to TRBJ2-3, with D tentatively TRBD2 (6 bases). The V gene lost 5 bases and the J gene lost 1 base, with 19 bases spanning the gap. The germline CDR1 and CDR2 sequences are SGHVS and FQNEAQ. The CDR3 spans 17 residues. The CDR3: CASSPSGRGMGTDTQYF. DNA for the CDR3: TGTGCCAGCAGCCCCTCAGGACGGGGGATGGGCACAGATACGCAGTATTTT. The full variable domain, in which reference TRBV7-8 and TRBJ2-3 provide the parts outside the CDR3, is GAGVSQSPRYKVAKRGQDVALRCDPISGHVSLFWYQQALGQGPEFLTYFQNEAQLDKSGLPSDRFFAERPEGSVSTLKIQRTQQEDSAVYLCASSPSGRGMGTDTQYFGPGTRLTVL.

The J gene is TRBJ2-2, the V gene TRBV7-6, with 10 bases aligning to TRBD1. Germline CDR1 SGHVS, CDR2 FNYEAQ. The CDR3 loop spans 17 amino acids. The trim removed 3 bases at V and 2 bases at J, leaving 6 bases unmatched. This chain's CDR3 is CASSLIGTGVNTGELFF. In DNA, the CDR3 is TGTGCCAGCAGCTTGATCGGGACAGGGGTTAACACCGGGGAGCTGTTTTTT.

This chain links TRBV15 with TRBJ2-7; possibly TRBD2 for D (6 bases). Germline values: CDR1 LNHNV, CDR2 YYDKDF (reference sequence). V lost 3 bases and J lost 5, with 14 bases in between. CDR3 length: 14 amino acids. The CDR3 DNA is TGTGCCACCAGCAGGGAGGGGTTTCAGAACGAGCAGTACTTC. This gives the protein CATSREGFQNEQYF.

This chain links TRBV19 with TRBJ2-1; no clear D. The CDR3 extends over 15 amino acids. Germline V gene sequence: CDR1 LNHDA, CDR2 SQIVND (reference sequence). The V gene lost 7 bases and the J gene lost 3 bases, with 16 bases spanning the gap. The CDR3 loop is CASKARRSDYNEQFF. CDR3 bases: TGTGCCAGTAAAGCGCGGCGGAGTGACTACAATGAGCAGTTCTTC.

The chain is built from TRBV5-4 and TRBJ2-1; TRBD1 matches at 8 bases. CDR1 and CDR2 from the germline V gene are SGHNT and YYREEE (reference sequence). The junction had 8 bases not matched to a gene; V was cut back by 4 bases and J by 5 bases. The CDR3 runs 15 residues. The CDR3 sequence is CASSAPTGVNNEQFF. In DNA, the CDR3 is TGTGCCAGCAGCGCTCCGACAGGGGTTAACAATGAGCAGTTCTTC.

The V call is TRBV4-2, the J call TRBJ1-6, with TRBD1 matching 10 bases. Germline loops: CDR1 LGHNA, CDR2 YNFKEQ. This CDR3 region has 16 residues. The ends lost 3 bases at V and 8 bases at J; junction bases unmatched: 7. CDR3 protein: CASSQPGGTGDSPLHF. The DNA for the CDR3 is TGTGCCAGCAGCCAGCCCGGCGGGACAGGGGATTCACCCCTCCACTTT.

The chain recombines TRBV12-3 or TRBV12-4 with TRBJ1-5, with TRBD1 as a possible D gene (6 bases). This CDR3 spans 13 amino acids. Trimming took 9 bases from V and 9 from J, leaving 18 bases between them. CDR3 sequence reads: CASQGDTQGPQHF. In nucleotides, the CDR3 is TGTGCCAGTCAAGGGGACACTCAGGGGCCCCAGCATTTT.

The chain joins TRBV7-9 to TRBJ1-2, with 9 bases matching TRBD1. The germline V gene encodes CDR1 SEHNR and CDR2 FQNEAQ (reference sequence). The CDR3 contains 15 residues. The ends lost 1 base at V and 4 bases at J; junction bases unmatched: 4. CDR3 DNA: TGTGCCAGCAGCTTAGGAGGACAGGGGAGCTATGGCTACACCTTC. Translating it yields CASSLGGQGSYGYTF.

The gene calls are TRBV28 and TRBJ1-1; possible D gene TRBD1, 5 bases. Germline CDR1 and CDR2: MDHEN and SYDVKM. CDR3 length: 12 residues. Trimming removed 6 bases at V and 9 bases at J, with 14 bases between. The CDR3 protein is CASRDPDRQAFF. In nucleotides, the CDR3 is TGTGCCAGCAGGGACCCCGACAGACAAGCTTTCTTT.

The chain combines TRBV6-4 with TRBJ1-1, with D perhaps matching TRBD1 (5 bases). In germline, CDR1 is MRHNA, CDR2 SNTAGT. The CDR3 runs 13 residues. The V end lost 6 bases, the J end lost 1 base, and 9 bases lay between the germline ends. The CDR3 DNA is TGTGCCAGCAGCCTGACAGAGAACACTGAAGCTTTCTTT. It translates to CASSLTENTEAFF.

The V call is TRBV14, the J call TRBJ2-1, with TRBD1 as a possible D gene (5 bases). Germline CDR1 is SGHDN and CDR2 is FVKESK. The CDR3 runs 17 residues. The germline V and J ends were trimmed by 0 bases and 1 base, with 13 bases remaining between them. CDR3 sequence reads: CASSQDGNRISYNEQFF. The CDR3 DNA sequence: TGTGCCAGCAGCCAAGACGGAAACAGGATTTCCTACAATGAGCAGTTCTTC.

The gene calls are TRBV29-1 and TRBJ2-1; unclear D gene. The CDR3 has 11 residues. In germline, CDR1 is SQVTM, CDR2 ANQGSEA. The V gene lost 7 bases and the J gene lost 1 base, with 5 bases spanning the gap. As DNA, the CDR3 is TGCAGCGGTTTATCCTACAATGAGCAGTTCTTC. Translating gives CSGLSYNEQFF.

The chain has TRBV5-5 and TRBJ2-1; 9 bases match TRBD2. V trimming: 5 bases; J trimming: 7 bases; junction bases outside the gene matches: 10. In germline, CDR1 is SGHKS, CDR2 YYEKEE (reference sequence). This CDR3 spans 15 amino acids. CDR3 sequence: CASSSSGRPNNEQFF. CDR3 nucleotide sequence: TGTGCCAGCAGTTCGAGCGGGAGGCCAAATAATGAGCAGTTCTTC.

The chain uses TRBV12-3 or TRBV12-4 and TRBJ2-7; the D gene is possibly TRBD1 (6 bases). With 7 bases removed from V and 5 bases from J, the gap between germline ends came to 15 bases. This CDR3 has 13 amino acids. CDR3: CASTRNQGNEQYF. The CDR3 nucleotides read TGTGCCAGCACCCGAAACCAGGGGAACGAGCAGTACTTC.

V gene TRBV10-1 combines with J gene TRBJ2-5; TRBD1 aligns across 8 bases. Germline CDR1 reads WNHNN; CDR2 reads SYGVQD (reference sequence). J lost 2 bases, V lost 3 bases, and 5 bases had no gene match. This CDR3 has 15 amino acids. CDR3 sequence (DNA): TGCGCCAGCAGTGATGATTGGACAGGGCAAGAGACCCAGTACTTC. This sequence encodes CASSDDWTGQETQYF.

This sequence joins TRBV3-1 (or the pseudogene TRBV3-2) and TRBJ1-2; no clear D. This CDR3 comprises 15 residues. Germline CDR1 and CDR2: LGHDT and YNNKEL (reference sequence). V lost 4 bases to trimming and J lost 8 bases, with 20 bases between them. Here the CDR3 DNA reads TGTGCCAGCAGCCCTAGAGGGATCCACCAGGAAGGCTACACCTTC. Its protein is CASSPRGIHQEGYTF.

CDR3 nucleotides: TGTGCCAGCAGCTTTACTAGCGGTCTGCTCCAAGATACGCAGTATTTT. Translated: CASSFTSGLLQDTQYF. The chain recombines TRBV7-2 with TRBJ2-3; 8 nucleotides align to TRBD2. Germline V gene lookup returns CDR1 SGHTA and CDR2 FQGNSA. J was trimmed by 5 bases and V by 3 bases; bases with no gene match: 10. The CDR3 is 16 amino acids.

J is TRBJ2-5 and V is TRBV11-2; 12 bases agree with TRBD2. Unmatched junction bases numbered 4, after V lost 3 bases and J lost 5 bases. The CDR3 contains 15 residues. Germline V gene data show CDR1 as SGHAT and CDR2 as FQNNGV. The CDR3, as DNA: TGTGCCAGCAGCTTGACTAGCGGGAGAGGGGAGACCCAGTACTTC. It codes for CASSLTSGRGETQYF.

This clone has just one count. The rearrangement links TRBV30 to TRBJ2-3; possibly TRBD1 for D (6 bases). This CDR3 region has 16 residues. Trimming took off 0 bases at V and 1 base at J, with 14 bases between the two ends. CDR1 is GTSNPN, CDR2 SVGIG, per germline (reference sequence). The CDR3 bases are TGTGCCTGGAGTGTTCTCAGGACAGCGCGCACAGATACGCAGTATTTT. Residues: CAWSVLRTARTDTQYF.

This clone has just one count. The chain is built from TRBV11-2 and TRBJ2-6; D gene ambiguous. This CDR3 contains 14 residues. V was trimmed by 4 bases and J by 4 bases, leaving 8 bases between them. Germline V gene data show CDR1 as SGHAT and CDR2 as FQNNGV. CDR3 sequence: CASSSGSGANVLTF. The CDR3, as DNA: TGTGCCAGCAGCTCCGGGTCCGGGGCCAACGTCCTGACTTTC.